A selection of T cell receptor beta chains follows, all from one sample in a study of blood T cell repertoires in COVID-19. The assay was immunoSEQ multiplex PCR, and TCRdb's table has in-frame clones only and misses some. The sample holds about 260,000 clones, about nine tenths seen once. Sequencing used peripheral blood. The receptors here all came from a woman aged 40 to 50 with acute or convalescent COVID-19. The CDR3 runs from the conserved cysteine through the conserved F or W. D genes are given only for firm matches. Only part of the rows carry a size: once, few, many, or a class if the clone is expanded.

V gene	clone size	J gene	D gene	CDR3 protein	CDR3 DNA
TRBV4-1	-	TRBJ1-2	-	CASSQDNRFANYGYTF	TGCGCCAGCAGCCAGGACAACCGATTCGCTAACTATGGCTACACCTTC
TRBV5-1	-	TRBJ1-1	-	CASSLGQGLNTEAFF	TGCGCCAGCAGCTTGGGTCAGGGTTTGAACACTGAAGCTTTCTTT
TRBV30	-	TRBJ1-5	-	CAWSVGRGNQPQHF	TGTGCCTGGAGTGTAGGTCGGGGGAATCAGCCCCAGCATTTT
TRBV11-2	once	TRBJ1-1	-	CASSPRGNTEAFF	TGTGCCAGCAGTCCCAGGGGGAACACTGAAGCTTTCTTT
TRBV7-2	-	TRBJ1-5	-	CASSLTRDQPQHF	TGTGCCAGCAGCCTAACACGGGATCAGCCCCAGCATTTT
TRBV5-1	-	TRBJ2-2	TRBD2	CASSLRGASGTGELFF	TGCGCCAGCAGCCTGCGGGGGGCTTCGGGCACCGGGGAGCTGTTTTTT
TRBV6-5	-	TRBJ1-1	-	CASSYKVFGGTEAFF	TGTGCCAGCAGTTACAAGGTCTTCGGAGGCACTGAAGCTTTCTTT
TRBV5-1	-	TRBJ2-3	-	CASSLASGLDTQYF	TGCGCCAGCAGCTTGGCTTCAGGGCTAGATACGCAGTATTTT
TRBV18	-	TRBJ1-3	-	CASSPPGWTGNTIYF	TGTGCCAGCTCACCCCCGGGGTGGACTGGAAACACCATATATTTT
TRBV5-4	-	TRBJ1-5	-	CASIQVPEGNQPQHF	TGTGCCAGCATCCAAGTCCCGGAGGGCAATCAGCCCCAGCATTTT
TRBV18	-	TRBJ2-5	-	CASSPPGSGPPTQYF	TGTGCCAGCTCACCACCCGGCAGCGGGCCTCCCACCCAGTACTTC
TRBV7-2	-	TRBJ2-5	TRBD2	CASSLPILAGSAQETQYF	TGTGCCAGCAGCTTGCCCATACTAGCGGGTAGCGCTCAAGAGACCCAGTACTTC
TRBV23-1	-	TRBJ1-2	TRBD1	CASSQSSGTGTLYGYTF	TGCGCCAGCAGTCAATCGTCAGGGACAGGGACCCTCTATGGCTACACCTTC